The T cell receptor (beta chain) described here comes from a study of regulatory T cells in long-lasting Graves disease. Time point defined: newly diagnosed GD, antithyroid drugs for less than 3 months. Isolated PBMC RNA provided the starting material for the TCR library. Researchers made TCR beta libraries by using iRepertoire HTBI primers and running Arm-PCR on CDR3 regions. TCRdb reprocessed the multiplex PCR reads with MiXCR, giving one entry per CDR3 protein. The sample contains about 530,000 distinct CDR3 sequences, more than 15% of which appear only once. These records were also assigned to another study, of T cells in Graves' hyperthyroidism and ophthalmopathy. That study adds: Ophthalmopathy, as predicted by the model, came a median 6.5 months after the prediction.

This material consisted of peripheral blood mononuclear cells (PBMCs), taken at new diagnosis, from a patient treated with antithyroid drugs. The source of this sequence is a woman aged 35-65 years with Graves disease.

The CDR3 bases are TGTGCCAGCAGGGACCTGAACGGTTGGGAGCAGTTCTTC. Amino acids: CASRDLNGWEQFF. The J gene is TRBJ2-1, the V gene TRBV6-1; no reliable D call. The CDR3 has 13 amino acids. Per germline, CDR1 MNHNS and CDR2 SASEGT. Trimming took off 6 bases at V and 10 bases at J, with 16 bases between the two ends.